This T cell receptor (beta chain) is drawn from a study of blood T cell repertoires in COVID-19. CDR3 length equals 13 residues. Trimming removed 1 base from V and 11 bases from J; junction bases left unmatched: 6. Germline V gives CDR1 SGHTA, CDR2 FQGNSA. The repertoire was sequenced with immunoSEQ multiplex PCR; TCRdb's copy has only in-frame clones and lacks some. In the table there are about 120,000 clones, roughly 90% of which are singletons. The chain links TRBV7-2 to TRBJ1-1; 8 nucleotides match TRBD1. The receptor was derived from a woman aged 55-69 years with COVID-19, enrolled during active disease. Material: peripheral blood. In DNA, the CDR3 is TGTGCCAGCAGCTTAGTTGTCAGGGGGCCTGCTTTCTTT. This codes for CASSLVVRGPAFF.